The next 25 T cell receptor beta chains were all read from a single sample in a study of blood T cell repertoires in COVID-19. Assay: immunoSEQ multiplex PCR; the TCRdb copy retains only in-frame clones and omits some. This sample has around 99,000 clones, with over 70% found just once. Material: peripheral blood. All receptors derive from a man aged 50 or older who had recovered from COVID-19.

This chain connects TRBV10-3 to TRBJ2-7; a weak D match, TRBD1 (6 bases). V lost 6 bases to trimming and J lost 1 base, with 13 bases between them. This CDR3 has 14 residues. Germline V gives CDR1 ENHRY, CDR2 SYGVKD. The CDR3 DNA sequence: TGTGCCATCAGCCCGGACAGAGCTTCCTACGAGCAGTACTTC. The encoded protein is CAISPDRASYEQYF.

The chain joins TRBV13 to TRBJ2-1; tentatively, D is TRBD1 (6 bases). V was cut by 5 bases and J by 7 bases, with 12 bases left in between. CDR3 length equals 13 residues. CDR1 is PRHDT and CDR2 is FYEKMQ in the germline V gene (reference sequence). CDR3 nucleotide sequence: TGTGCCAGCAGCGGGACGGACAGTAATGAGCAGTTCTTC. The encoded protein is CASSGTDSNEQFF.

This clone occurred once. This chain uses TRBV4-3 with TRBJ1-1; the D is unclear. Germline CDR1 is LGHNA and CDR2 is YSLEER. The CDR3 is 14 amino acids. V was clipped by 4 bases and J by 0 bases, with 9 bases between them. Written as DNA, the CDR3 is TGCGCCAGCAGCCGCTACCCATTGAACACTGAAGCTTTCTTT. Translation gives CASSRYPLNTEAFF.

This chain connects TRBV6-1 to TRBJ1-1; tentatively, D is TRBD1 (6 bases). V was shortened by 2 bases and J by 5 bases, with 12 bases between the two germline ends. The CDR3 runs 14 residues. CDR1 and CDR2 (germline): MNHNS, SASEGT. CDR3 sequence: CASSELGGRTEAFF. The DNA of the CDR3 is TGTGCCAGCAGTGAATTAGGGGGTAGGACTGAAGCTTTCTTT.

This chain connects TRBV6-5 to TRBJ1-2, with TRBD1 as a possible D gene (5 bases). Trimming shortened V by 6 bases and J by 8 bases, and 16 bases separated the two germline ends. CDR3 length equals 13 residues. Germline loops: CDR1 MNHEY, CDR2 SVGAGI. Written as DNA, the CDR3 is TGTGCCAGCAGCCGGGAGAAGGGGACGGGCTACACCTTC. Its translation is CASSREKGTGYTF.

This clone was counted a few times. V usage is TRBV6-5 and J usage is TRBJ2-7, with D maybe TRBD1 (5 bases). Trimming stripped 2 bases from V and 3 bases from J, with 8 bases between. Germline CDR1 reads MNHEY; CDR2 reads SVGAGI. This CDR3 comprises 13 residues. The CDR3 nucleotides read TGTGCCAGCAGTTACAAAGACAGCTACGAGCAGTACTTC. As protein: CASSYKDSYEQYF.

The chain joins TRBV4-2 to TRBJ1-1; 8 nucleotides agree with TRBD1. V was clipped by 1 base and J by 8 bases; unmatched bases: 0. The CDR3 has 12 amino acids. Germline V gene sequence: CDR1 LGHNA, CDR2 YNFKEQ. The DNA for the CDR3 is TGTGCCAGCAGCCAAGGGACAGGGGAAGCTTTCTTT. Translating it yields CASSQGTGEAFF.

The V gene is TRBV9, the J gene TRBJ1-3; tentative D call: TRBD1 (6 bases). V gave up 3 bases and J gave up 5 bases, with 9 bases separating them. The germline CDR1 and CDR2 sequences are SGDLS and YYNGEE. This CDR3 spans 13 amino acids. The chain's CDR3 is CASSGGGRNTIYF. CDR3 coding DNA: TGTGCCAGCAGCGGAGGGGGAAGAAACACCATATATTTT.

This chain links TRBV4-1 with TRBJ2-7; D may be TRBD2 (6 bases). Deletions cut 4 bases from V and 1 base from J, with 23 bases between. The CDR3 loop spans 18 amino acids. CDR1 is MGHRA and CDR2 is YSYEKL in the germline V gene. This chain's CDR3 is CASSLRAGTRSYSYEQYF. For the CDR3, the DNA is TGCGCCAGCAGCCTCCGAGCCGGGACTCGATCTTATTCCTACGAGCAGTACTTC.

The V gene is TRBV18, the J gene TRBJ2-5, with no clear D. This CDR3 is 15 amino acids long. Trimming left V 5 bases short and J 4 bases short, with 17 bases between. CDR1 KGHSH and CDR2 LQKENI come from the germline V gene. CDR3 nucleotide sequence: TGTGCCAGCTCAGTCCTCGCTCGACGCGGAGAGACCCAGTACTTC. Residues: CASSVLARRGETQYF.

The chain has TRBV5-1 and TRBJ2-5; TRBD2 matches 12 bases. The V gene's germline CDR1 is SGHRS and CDR2 YFSETQ. V lost 4 bases, J lost 1 base, and 5 bases stayed unmatched. The CDR3 runs 16 residues. The CDR3 reads CASSLGLAGTQETQYF. The CDR3, as DNA: TGCGCCAGCAGCCTCGGACTAGCGGGGACCCAAGAGACCCAGTACTTC.

This chain uses TRBV11-2 with TRBJ2-7, with TRBD2 matching over 12 bases. CDR1 and CDR2 (germline): SGHAT, FQNNGV. Trimming at V came to 3 bases and at J to 4 bases, leaving 4 bases not matched to a gene. This CDR3 contains 15 residues. CDR3 bases: TGTGCCAGCAGCTTCGGACTAGCGGGGATTTACGAGCAGTACTTC. Protein sequence: CASSFGLAGIYEQYF.

This clone appeared once. The gene calls are TRBV7-2 and TRBJ1-1; 7 nucleotides line up with TRBD1. Germline V lookup: CDR1 SGHTA, CDR2 FQGNSA. The CDR3 runs 13 residues. V trimming: 2 bases; J trimming: 4 bases; junction bases outside the gene matches: 1. CDR3 in DNA: TGTGCCAGCAGCTTACAGGGGGGCACTGAAGCTTTCTTT. Translated: CASSLQGGTEAFF.

This chain connects TRBV7-3 to TRBJ2-7; perhaps TRBD2 as D (6 bases). The CDR3 runs to 14 residues. Germline assignment: CDR1 SGHTA and CDR2 FQGTGA. Trimming shortened V by 5 bases and J by 5 bases, and 16 bases separated the two germline ends. The CDR3 coding sequence is TGTGCCAGCAGCCTCACTGGGACTCTCCACGAGCAGTACTTC. It yields the protein CASSLTGTLHEQYF.

The gene calls are TRBV7-3 and TRBJ1-1, with D possibly TRBD1 on 6 matching bases. From germline, CDR1 is SGHTA and CDR2 FQGTGA. CDR3 length: 15 residues. V was cut by 5 bases and J by 1 base, with 14 bases left in between. For the CDR3, the DNA is TGTGCCAGCAGCAGGCTGGGGGACAAGAACACTGAAGCTTTCTTT. As protein: CASSRLGDKNTEAFF.

The chain links TRBV5-3 to TRBJ2-6, with D uncertain. TRBV5-3 is an ORF, and what it does is uncertain. The CDR3 spans 14 residues. Trimming pared 2 bases from V and 0 bases from J, leaving 3 bases between. As DNA, the CDR3 is TGTGCCAGAAGCTTAGCCTCTGGGGCCAACGTCCTGACTTTC. Translation gives CARSLASGANVLTF.

The chain is built from TRBV28 and TRBJ2-7; TRBD1 agrees at 11 bases. V lost 5 bases and J lost 4; bases outside the gene matches: 10. The CDR3 contains 16 residues. Germline assignment: CDR1 MDHEN and CDR2 SYDVKM. CDR3 nucleotide sequence: TGTGCCAGCAGTGCAGGGACAGGGGGACAAGGTTACGAGCAGTACTTC. Translation gives CASSAGTGGQGYEQYF.

This chain connects TRBV10-3 to TRBJ2-3; 9 bases are shared with TRBD2. Germline V gives CDR1 ENHRY, CDR2 SYGVKD. The CDR3 runs 14 residues. J lost 5 bases, V lost 7 bases, and 7 bases had no gene match. For the CDR3, the DNA is TGTGCCATCAAGCTAGCGGGGAGGGTAGATACGCAGTATTTT. This encodes CAIKLAGRVDTQYF.

This chain links TRBV11-2 with TRBJ2-7, with 9 bases fitting TRBD1. Germline loops: CDR1 SGHAT, CDR2 FQNNGV. The trim removed 6 bases at V and 2 bases at J, leaving 5 bases unmatched. The length of the CDR3 is 14 residues. DNA for the CDR3: TGTGCCAGCAGGACAGGACAGGGGACCTACGAGCAGTACTTC. Residues: CASRTGQGTYEQYF.

The genes are TRBV2 and TRBJ2-5; D is unresolved. The CDR3 loop spans 12 amino acids. V lost 7 bases and J lost 2, with 8 bases in between. The germline V gene encodes CDR1 SNHLY and CDR2 FYNNEI. CDR3 loop: CASKSGQETQYF. The CDR3 DNA reads as TGTGCCAGCAAGTCCGGTCAAGAGACCCAGTACTTC.

The table lists this clone with a few counts. This chain uses TRBV2 with TRBJ1-5; D is ambiguous. This CDR3 is 13 amino acids long. V was shortened by 2 bases and J by 1 base, with 3 bases between the two germline ends. The germline gives CDR1 SNHLY, CDR2 FYNNEI. The CDR3 nucleotides read TGTGCCAGCAGTGAACAGAGCAATCAGCCCCAGCATTTT. This gives the protein CASSEQSNQPQHF.

The chain combines TRBV9 with TRBJ2-3; the match to TRBD2 covers 12 bases. The length of the CDR3 is 16 residues. CDR1 is SGDLS, CDR2 YYNGEE, per germline. V trimming: 0 bases; J trimming: 8 bases; junction bases outside the gene matches: 7. The CDR3 spells CASSVALAGGPSTQYF. CDR3 in DNA: TGTGCCAGCAGCGTAGCCCTAGCGGGAGGGCCGTCTACGCAGTATTTT.

This chain links TRBV11-2 with TRBJ2-1, with 8 bases lining up with TRBD1. The CDR3 runs to 13 residues. V dropped 1 base and J dropped 12; count of bases not matched to a gene: 5. Germline-derived CDR1 and CDR2 are SGHAT and FQNNGV. CDR3 sequence: CASSLGRQGLQFF. The CDR3 nucleotides are TGTGCCAGCAGCTTAGGAAGACAGGGGTTGCAGTTCTTC.

This clone was counted a few times. The CDR3 loop is CASSYSGRAAEQFF. In nucleotides, the CDR3 is TGTGCCAGCAGTTACTCCGGGAGGGCCGCTGAGCAGTTCTTC. The chain employs TRBV6-2 or TRBV6-3 and TRBJ2-1; 8 bases line up with TRBD2. V gave up 0 bases and J gave up 9 bases; unmatched junction bases: 4. Germline CDR1 MNHEY, CDR2 SVGEGT. The CDR3 contains 14 residues.

The rearrangement links TRBV2 to TRBJ2-7, with 7 nucleotides matching TRBD1. V was pared by 4 bases and J by 3 bases, with 0 bases of the junction left unmatched. This CDR3 contains 12 residues. Germline loops: CDR1 SNHLY, CDR2 FYNNEI. CDR3 sequence (DNA): TGTGCCAGCAGTGGGGACAGCTACGAGCAGTACTTC. Translation: CASSGDSYEQYF. Looking up the rest from reference TRBV2 and TRBJ2-7 gives the full variable domain: EPEVTQTPSHQVTQMGQEVILRCVPISNHLYFYWYRQILGQKVEFLVSFYNNEISEKSEIFDDQFSVERPDGSNFTLKIRSTKLEDSAMYFCASSGDSYEQYFGPGTRLTVT.